This TCR beta chain derives from a study of cytomegalovirus exposure and HLA in healthy donors. Study-wide findings and caveats: Several of the most significant clusters appeared, in a later analysis, to be linked to common viral pathogens.

This clone showed up just once. As yet, its antigen is unknown. The J segment lost 3 bases and the V segment lost 5 bases, leaving 6 bases of the junction unmatched. This CDR3 comprises 14 residues. In germline, CDR1 is PRHDT, CDR2 FYEKMQ (reference sequence). Primers for the PCR totalled 60 Vbeta and 13 Jbeta. TCRdb's table, derived via immunoSEQ multiplex PCR, lists solely in-frame clones and lacks some. The table lists approximately 130,000 clones, about 85% of them singletons. The TCR originated in a woman in her 30s in good health and CMV-seropositive. This sequence joins TRBV13 and TRBJ2-7, with TRBD1 identical over 8 bases. What was sequenced was PBMCs. CDR3 residues: CASSTRQGFYEQYF. The CDR3 nucleotides read TGTGCCAGCAGCACCCGACAGGGGTTCTACGAGCAGTACTTC.